Sequencing of this T cell receptor beta chain was carried out in a study of OX40 agonist ivuxolimab in advanced cancers. Note on this clone: Its cognate antigen is unknown.

TCRdb's table, derived via immunoSEQ multiplex PCR, lists solely in-frame clones and lacks some. The sample lists about 51,000 clones; over 65% were seen once. Study findings and constraints: On average, a greater number of expanded clones characterised CD8+ T cells relative to CD4+.

The V and J ends lost 0 bases and 3 bases respectively, with 9 bases between them. This CDR3 is 15 amino acids long. Germline CDR1 and CDR2: MGHRA and YSYEKL. This TCR was sampled from an adult with an advanced solid tumor such as melanoma, head and neck, liver or kidney cancer. The material sequenced was CD4+ or CD8+ T cells sorted from blood, taken in a trial of the OX40 agonist ivuxolimab. The chain is built from TRBV4-1 and TRBJ1-3; D possibly corresponds to TRBD1 (5 bases). CDR3 sequence reads: CASSQDWGVGNTIYF. DNA of the CDR3: TGCGCCAGCAGCCAAGACTGGGGGGTTGGAAACACCATATATTTT.